The present entry profiles one TCR beta chain with its context. What it binds is unknown. Some clones are missing from TCRdb's copy, which holds only in-frame ones; the method was immunoSEQ multiplex PCR. This sample has under 35,000 clones; around 86% occur once, and the top ten carry 2.6%. These data originate in a study of T cells in narcolepsy. Study-wide results and limits: Reportedly, autoreactive clonotypes were serially detected in patients' blood but not controls'.

CDR3 length equals 14 residues. The junction had 5 bases not matched to a gene; V was cut back by 3 bases and J by 7 bases. In germline, CDR1 is KGHSH, CDR2 LQKENI. The chain has TRBV18 and TRBJ1-2; 10 positions agree with TRBD1. The sequenced material came from CD45RA- memory CD4+ T cells from PBMCs. This TCR was sampled from a human donor with narcolepsy. The CDR3 loop reads CASSPGDRGGGYTF. The CDR3 DNA is TGTGCCAGCTCACCGGGGGACAGGGGTGGTGGCTACACCTTC.